The rows below give T cell receptor beta chains drawn from one sample of a study of blood T cell repertoires in COVID-19. This table comes from immunoSEQ multiplex PCR, and its TCRdb copy is limited to in-frame clones, with some not included. Found here are hundreds of thousands of clones, 70% to 90% of them singletons; the top ten hold about 2%. Sequenced: PBMCs or T cells enriched from blood (not recorded which). The receptors here all came from a man aged 25 to 40 who had recovered from COVID-19. Each CDR3 is given with its conserved first and last residue. The D gene is left open where the match is weak. Part of the rows lack a size; the others show once, few, many or a class for expanded clones.

TRBD2	TRBV4-3	-	TRBJ2-1	CASRTKLAGSYNEQFF	TGCGCCAGCAGAACAAAACTAGCGGGCTCCTACAATGAGCAGTTCTTC
TRBD2	TRBV10-3	-	TRBJ2-5	CAITAGGGSETQYF	TGTGCCATCACCGCAGGCGGGGGGAGTGAGACCCAGTACTTC
-	TRBV6-5	-	TRBJ1-1	CASSHSGLEAFF	TGTGCCAGCAGTCACTCCGGTCTTGAAGCTTTCTTT
-	TRBV12-5	-	TRBJ1-4	CASGLGQINEKLFF	TGTGCTAGTGGTTTGGGACAGATTAATGAAAAACTGTTTTTT
-	TRBV7-2	-	TRBJ1-1	CASSFDSLNTEAFF	TGTGCCAGCAGCTTCGACAGTTTGAACACTGAAGCTTTCTTT
TRBD2	TRBV7-8	-	TRBJ2-1	CASSLLAGGRNEQFF	TGTGCCAGCAGCTTATTAGCGGGGGGGCGAAATGAGCAGTTCTTC
TRBD1	TRBV18	-	TRBJ1-2	CASSTIAGGNGYTF	TGTGCCAGCTCAACCATTGCAGGGGGCAATGGCTACACCTTC
-	TRBV2	once	TRBJ2-7	CASSPPTANYEQYF	TGTGCCAGCAGCCCCCCGACAGCCAACTACGAGCAGTACTTC
-	TRBV4-3	-	TRBJ1-2	CASSRSTANYGYTF	TGCGCCAGCAGCCGGTCAACAGCTAACTATGGCTACACCTTC
TRBD1	TRBV6-5	-	TRBJ2-2	CASSLQGARTGELFF	TGTGCCAGCAGTCTCCAGGGGGCGCGCACCGGGGAGCTGTTTTTT
-	TRBV30	-	TRBJ1-1	CAWSWGGDTEAFF	TGTGCCTGGAGCTGGGGGGGAGACACTGAAGCTTTCTTT
TRBD1	TRBV29-1	few	TRBJ1-1	CSVAGTGASEAFF	TGCAGCGTTGCCGGGACAGGGGCTTCTGAAGCTTTCTTT
-	TRBV5-4	-	TRBJ1-3	CASSLAAGANTIYF	TGTGCCAGCAGCTTGGCAGCAGGGGCAAACACCATATATTTT
-	TRBV9	-	TRBJ1-3	CASGRAGGNTIYF	TGTGCCAGCGGGAGGGCTGGTGGAAACACCATATATTTT
-	TRBV3-1/TRBV3-2	-	TRBJ2-1	CASTAGEANEQFF	TGTGCCAGCACGGCCGGTGAGGCGAATGAGCAGTTCTTC
TRBD2	TRBV30	-	TRBJ2-7	CARSMTSGGSYEQYF	TGTGCCCGTTCCATGACTAGCGGGGGGTCTTACGAGCAGTACTTC
-	TRBV5-4	once	TRBJ1-1	CASSPAGTESGAEAFF	TGTGCCAGCAGCCCCGCCGGGACCGAATCAGGGGCTGAAGCTTTCTTT
TRBD1	TRBV5-1	-	TRBJ2-7	CASSLGQGGEQYF	TGCGCCAGCAGCTTGGGACAGGGGGGCGAGCAGTACTTC
-	TRBV19	-	TRBJ1-1	CASLHAGTEAFF	TGTGCCAGTCTTCATGCGGGCACTGAAGCTTTCTTT
TRBD1	TRBV29-1	once	TRBJ2-7	CSVSGTGPYEQYF	TGCAGCGTTTCCGGGACAGGTCCCTACGAGCAGTACTTC
TRBD1	TRBV5-1	-	TRBJ2-1	CASSLAGTGAGNNEQFF	TGCGCCAGCAGCTTGGCCGGCACAGGGGCAGGAAACAATGAGCAGTTCTTC
TRBD1	TRBV11-2	-	TRBJ1-1	CASSLTGQYTEAFF	TGTGCCAGCAGCTTAACGGGACAGTACACTGAAGCTTTCTTT
-	TRBV4-2	-	TRBJ1-5	CASSQDPRQTQHF	TGTGCCAGCAGCCAAGATCCCAGACAGACCCAGCATTTT
-	TRBV25-1	-	TRBJ1-2	CASSERTAPGYGYTF	TGTGCCAGCAGTGAAAGGACGGCGCCGGGATATGGCTACACCTTC
-	TRBV5-1	-	TRBJ1-2	CASSLGSGLKGYTF	TGCGCCAGCAGCTTGGGTTCCGGGTTAAAGGGCTACACCTTC
-	TRBV24-1	-	TRBJ2-3	CATKDSRTDTQYF	TGTGCCACCAAGGACAGCCGCACAGATACGCAGTATTTT